Shown below are 23 T cell receptor beta chains from a single sample sequenced in a study of blood T cells in healthy people across ages. Together with a sample-barcoded 5' primer, a J-beta primer mix was included in a second PCR lasting 7 to 11 cycles. From the 5' RACE reads, TCRdb called clonotypes with MiXCR, one entry per CDR3 protein. The profile shows about 930,000 distinct CDR3 sequences, under 35% of them singletons. This sample also belongs to another study, concerning T cells of mothers and their children.

The sample comprised blood. All receptors derive from a woman aged 40-49 years in good health.

This clonotype was detected only a few times. V gene TRBV4-2 combines with J gene TRBJ2-3; 10 bases line up with TRBD2. The germline gives CDR1 LGHNA, CDR2 YNFKEQ. The V gene end was trimmed by 1 base and the J gene end by 8 bases; junction bases not matched to a gene: 15. This CDR3 region has 18 residues. CDR3 DNA sequence: TGTGCCAGCAGCCAAGGGGTGGGAACTAGCGGGGCCCTGGGTACGCAGTATTTT. Protein sequence: CASSQGVGTSGALGTQYF.

This clonotype showed up just a few times. This chain connects TRBV28 to TRBJ2-5; TRBD2 matches at 7 bases. The CDR3 totals 14 residues. V lost 3 bases, J lost 11 bases, and 12 bases stayed unmatched. CDR1 is MDHEN and CDR2 is SYDVKM in the germline V gene. The CDR3 DNA is TGTGCCAGCAGTTTTCGGTCCCCTCTAGCGGAGCAGTACTTC. Translation gives CASSFRSPLAEQYF.

J is TRBJ2-3 and V is TRBV7-2; 7 positions match TRBD1. This CDR3 is 15 amino acids long. The V gene's germline CDR1 is SGHTA and CDR2 FQGNSA. Losses at the gene ends were 9 bases for V and 4 bases for J; bases not matched to a gene: 13. The CDR3 is CASRIRQGVADTQYF. Written as DNA, the CDR3 is TGTGCCAGTAGAATTAGGCAGGGGGTCGCAGATACGCAGTATTTT.

This clonotype appeared once. The junction departs from germline at one end; a sequencing error may be responsible. V and J are TRBV5-4 and TRBJ2-5; D not certain. CDR3 length: 12 amino acids. In germline, CDR1 is SGHNT, CDR2 YYREEE (reference sequence). The CDR3: CACSLDQETQYF. The CDR3 bases are TGTGCCTGCAGCTTGGACCAAGAGACCCAGTACTTC.

The chain has TRBV2 and TRBJ2-5; TRBD2 might be the D (6 bases). Trimming removed 6 bases from V and 4 bases from J, with 9 bases in between. The CDR3 consists of 12 residues. The germline CDR1 and CDR2 sequences are SNHLY and FYNNEI. CDR3 loop: CASRRLVETQYF. CDR3 DNA sequence: TGTGCCAGCAGGAGACTAGTAGAGACCCAGTACTTC. The full variable domain, rest sourced from reference TRBV2 and TRBJ2-5, is EPEVTQTPSHQVTQMGQEVILRCVPISNHLYFYWYRQILGQKVEFLVSFYNNEISEKSEIFDDQFSVERPDGSNFTLKIRSTKLEDSAMYFCASRRLVETQYFGPGTRLLVL.

Remarks on this clonotype: A single base separates this from a much larger clone, so it may be a read error. The rearrangement links TRBV5-4 to TRBJ1-2; D ambiguous. The CDR3 runs 12 residues. Germline V CDR1 and CDR2: SGHNT, YYREEE (reference sequence). CDR3 amino acids: CARSFGVDGYTF. CDR3 DNA: TGTGCCCGCAGCTTTGGGGTTGATGGCTACACCTTC.

This clonotype was recorded many times. The CDR3 sequence is CASSRDGDVGGYTF. The CDR3 DNA reads TGTGCCAGCAGTCGGGACGGTGATGTAGGTGGCTACACCTTC. This chain links TRBV6-4 with TRBJ1-2; possibly TRBD1 for D (5 bases). Germline V lookup: CDR1 MRHNA, CDR2 SNTAGT. The V end was cut by 5 bases, the J end by 7 bases, with 17 bases between. The length of the CDR3 is 14 residues.

This clonotype was recorded at least ten times. The CDR3 nucleotides read TGTGCCATCAGCGGCCCGACAGGGGTTCCCTCCCCCCAAGAGACCCAGTACTTC. Translating gives CAISGPTGVPSPQETQYF. V usage is TRBV10-3 and J usage is TRBJ2-5; 8 bases match TRBD1. The CDR3 sequence is 18 residues long. CDR1 and CDR2 (germline): ENHRY, SYGVKD. J lost 1 base, V lost 6 bases, and 16 bases had no gene match.

Many counts were recorded for this clonotype. The CDR3 DNA sequence: TGTGCCAGCAAGGGACTGCGGGCCTCCTCCTACGAGCAGTACTTC. Translated: CASKGLRASSYEQYF. The V call is TRBV6-5, the J call TRBJ2-7, with TRBD2 as a possible D gene (6 bases). Germline CDR1 reads MNHEY; CDR2 reads SVGAGI. The CDR3 is 15 amino acids. V was cut by 7 bases and J by 0 bases, with 16 bases left in between.

This clonotype appeared a few times. The chain carries TRBV29-1 and TRBJ1-2, with 10 positions matching TRBD1. Germline-derived CDR1 and CDR2 are SQVTM and ANQGSEA. The CDR3 sequence is 13 residues long. The V and J ends lost 6 bases and 2 bases, in that order; junction bases with no gene match: 3. The CDR3 DNA sequence: TGCAGCGTCACGGGACAGGGGAACTATGGCTACACCTTC. Translating gives CSVTGQGNYGYTF.

The chain recombines TRBV20-1 with TRBJ2-5; either TRBD1 or TRBD2 may supply D (5 bases each). CDR1 and CDR2 (germline): DFQATT, SNEGSKA (reference sequence). V gave up 2 bases and J gave up 7 bases, with 20 bases separating them. The length of the CDR3 is 15 residues. CDR3 bases: TGCAGTGCTAGAAACCCCCGGGACCAACGCAGGACCCAGTACTTC. It yields the protein CSARNPRDQRRTQYF.

Regarding this clonotype: A much larger clone sits a single nucleotide away, making a read error possible. CDR3 coding DNA: TGTGCCAGCAGCTTAACTCCCGCGAGCTCCTACAATGTGCAGTTCTTC. Encoded protein: CASSLTPASSYNVQFF. V gene TRBV7-3 combines with J gene TRBJ2-1; D remains unclear. Germline lookup yields CDR1 SGHTA and CDR2 FQGTGA. The CDR3 runs to 16 residues.

This clonotype has a handful of counts. The chain couples TRBV27 to TRBJ1-6; no definite D call. Germline CDR1 MNHEY, CDR2 SMNVEV (reference sequence). V was pared by 2 bases and J by 11 bases, with 10 bases between. This CDR3 is 13 amino acids long. The CDR3 DNA reads TGTGCCAGCAGTTTAGGATCCGGCGCACCCCTCCACTTT. It yields the protein CASSLGSGAPLHF.

Only a few counts were recorded for this clonotype. This may be a read error: a much more frequent sequence differs by one nucleotide. J is TRBJ2-6 and V is TRBV29-1; D assignment may be TRBD1 or TRBD2 (5 bases each). The germline gives CDR1 SQVTM, CDR2 ANQGSEA. The germline V and J ends were trimmed by 4 bases and 0 bases, with 10 bases remaining between them. This CDR3 is 15 amino acids long. Here the CDR3 reads CSVAGTASGANVLTF. The CDR3 coding sequence is TGCAGCGTTGCTGGGACCGCCTCTGGGGCCAACGTCCTGACTTTC.

At least ten counts were recorded for this clonotype. This rearrangement joins TRBV9 to TRBJ1-2; tentatively, D is TRBD1 (6 bases). The CDR3 covers 13 residues. The germline gives CDR1 SGDLS, CDR2 YYNGEE. V lost 1 base and J lost 5, with 9 bases in between. The CDR3 spells CASSVSGDYGYTF. CDR3 in DNA: TGTGCCAGCAGCGTATCAGGGGATTATGGCTACACCTTC. Using reference TRBV9 and TRBJ1-2 for the parts outside the CDR3, the full variable domain is DSGVTQTPKHLITATGQRVTLRCSPRSGDLSVYWYQQSLDQGLQFLIQYYNGEERAKGNILERFSAQQFPDLHSELNLSSLELGDSALYFCASSVSGDYGYTFGSGTRLTVV.

Points on this clonotype: A much larger clone lies one base from this, so it may be a read error. J is TRBJ1-6 and V is TRBV20-1, with a tentative D call TRBD1 (5 bases). Per germline, CDR1 DFQATT and CDR2 SNEGSKA (reference sequence). CDR3 length: 14 residues. V was pared by 3 bases and J by 9 bases, with 15 bases between. The CDR3 protein is CSASPGRGTSPLHF. Written as DNA, the CDR3 is TGCAGTGCTAGCCCGGGACGGGGTACTTCACCCCTCCACTTT.

This clonotype was seen more than once but under ten times. This chain joins TRBV7-2 and TRBJ2-3, with D perhaps TRBD1 or TRBD2 (7 bases each). CDR1 and CDR2 from the germline V gene are SGHTA and FQGNSA. With 4 bases removed from V and 6 bases from J, the gap between germline ends came to 14 bases. The CDR3 runs 14 residues. CDR3 region: CASSSWQGGDTQYF. DNA for the CDR3: TGTGCCAGCAGCTCCTGGCAGGGGGGGGATACGCAGTATTTT.

A remark on this clonotype: A read error may be the cause here, since a much bigger clone is one base away. This rearrangement joins TRBV6-5 to TRBJ2-7; tentatively, D is TRBD2 (6 bases). The end of the DNA is better explained by TRBJ2-5, so the J call may be wrong. The CDR3 has 14 residues. Germline V lookup: CDR1 MNHEY, CDR2 SVGAGI. CDR3 DNA: TGTGCCAGCAGGTATGGAGGGACCCACGAGACCCAGTACTTC. Amino acids: CASRYGGTHETQYF.

The V gene is TRBV20-1, the J gene TRBJ2-3; D is unclear. CDR3 length: 17 residues. Germline CDR1 and CDR2: DFQATT and SNEGSKA (reference sequence). V was pared by 2 bases and J by 2 bases, with 20 bases between. The CDR3 nucleotides read TGCAGTGCTAGACTTTCTCAGGCACTAACCTACACAGATACGCAGTATTTT. It encodes CSARLSQALTYTDTQYF.

J is TRBJ2-3 and V is TRBV29-1; D remains ambiguous. V was cut by 4 bases and J by 2 bases, with 10 bases left in between. Germline V gene sequence: CDR1 SQVTM, CDR2 ANQGSEA. The CDR3 spans 13 residues. The chain's CDR3 is CSVVGRYTDTQYF. The CDR3 DNA reads as TGCAGCGTTGTTGGAAGATACACAGATACGCAGTATTTT.

This chain joins TRBV29-1 and TRBJ1-1, with 11 bases fitting TRBD1. In germline, CDR1 is SQVTM, CDR2 ANQGSEA. V lost 1 base, J lost 6 bases, and 4 bases stayed unmatched. The CDR3 length is 14 residues. CDR3 bases: TGCAGCGTTGAAGGGACAGGGGGCGTCTCTGAAGCTTTCTTT. Translating gives CSVEGTGGVSEAFF.

The V and J genes are TRBV9 and TRBJ2-1, with TRBD2 as a possible D gene (6 bases). Germline CDR1 SGDLS, CDR2 YYNGEE. The CDR3 length is 16 residues. V was pared by 3 bases and J by 7 bases, with 20 bases between. The chain's CDR3 is CASSDPTGSRENEQFF. The CDR3 DNA follows: TGTGCCAGCAGCGACCCCACGGGGAGTCGGGAGAATGAGCAGTTCTTC.

As regards this clonotype: Given a much more abundant clone one base away, this may be a read error. This chain links TRBV20-1 with TRBJ2-7, with a tentative D call TRBD1 (5 bases). Per the germline V gene, CDR1 is DFQATT and CDR2 is SNEGSKA (reference sequence). The CDR3 contains 14 residues. The CDR3 bases are TGCAGTCCTAGTGGTCAGGGTAGTAGGGACGAGCAGTACTTC. The encoded protein is CSPSGQGSRDEQYF.